A selection of T cell receptor beta chains follows, all from one sample in a study of cytomegalovirus exposure and HLA in healthy donors. The assay was immunoSEQ multiplex PCR, and TCRdb's table has in-frame clones only and misses some. The sample holds some 110,000 clones, less than 85% seen once. The sample was PBMCs. These receptor sequences come from a man aged 50-60 years in good health and CMV-seropositive. CDR3s include the opening cysteine and the closing phenylalanine or tryptophan. The order of the fields is J gene, V gene, CDR3 protein.

TRBJ2-3	TRBV5-1	CASSSPLPSANTQYF
TRBJ1-1	TRBV5-1	CASSLTENTEAFF
TRBJ1-3	TRBV6-5	CASSYDISSGNTIYF
.	TRBV7-2	CASSFGQGTYEQYF
TRBJ1-3	TRBV11-3	CASSPWGDSGNTIYF
TRBJ2-1	TRBV5-6	CASSWTGANTYNEQFF
TRBJ2-7	TRBV9	CASSGSGFGEQYF
TRBJ2-1	TRBV21-1	CASVRGRTAPLGAFF
TRBJ2-5	TRBV13	CASSLAGTAQETQYF
TRBJ1-1	TRBV6-4	CASSAVQGAKVEAFF
TRBJ2-5	TRBV7-2	CASSLGAGETQYF
TRBJ2-7	TRBV6-5	CASSRTGQHSYEQYF
TRBJ1-5	TRBV19	CASSGEGHRGGTQPQHF
TRBJ1-3	TRBV10-3	CASRGRGENTIYF
TRBJ1-1	TRBV12-5	CASARDSIMNTEAFF
TRBJ2-7	TRBV2	CASSSKTGTGHEQYF
TRBJ2-3	TRBV5-5	CASSSRTGATDTQYF
TRBJ2-1	TRBV7-2	CASSLGARQGNEQFF
TRBJ1-4	TRBV5-6	CASSLEARDEKLFF
TRBJ2-3	TRBV27	CASSGLAGGHRTDTQYF
TRBJ2-5	TRBV5-1	CASSRNTGGSETQYF
TRBJ2-7	TRBV2	CASHPGQGVSEQYF
TRBJ1-5	TRBV19	CAVRGGSNQPQHF
TRBJ2-1	TRBV7-6	CASSEHLAGEAGGYNEQFF
TRBJ1-2	TRBV6-1	CASSEASPTGGYTF
TRBJ2-2	TRBV10-3	CAIRQASGRETGELFF
TRBJ2-7	TRBV27	CASSSSHEQYF
TRBJ1-3	TRBV12-1	CASSFAGGGRAECYTIYF
TRBJ2-5	TRBV11-3	CASSPRTGPNEQYF
TRBJ2-1	TRBV9	CASSVALDRKQFF
TRBJ2-3	TRBV5-1	CASRGDRVLTDTQYF
TRBJ1-3	TRBV28	CASTPPGGRAGNTIYF
TRBJ1-2	TRBV18	CASSQQGGTGGLDYGYTF
TRBJ1-4	TRBV28	CASSQTGENEKLFF
TRBJ1-1	TRBV7-6	CASSFTGGGTEAFF
TRBJ1-2	TRBV28	CASSPGVLGYGYTF
TRBJ2-1	TRBV5-1	CASSPDISGSGNEQFF
TRBJ1-6	TRBV7-2	CASSPTGTYNSPLHF
TRBJ2-7	TRBV6-5	CASSLTSAYEQYF
TRBJ1-5	TRBV2	CASSQQGASNQPQHF
TRBJ1-2	TRBV6-5	CASSYSIRDRRGYTF
TRBJ2-3	TRBV28	CASSPLGLAGTDTQYF
TRBJ1-5	TRBV21-1	CASTFGSPASENSNQPQHF
TRBJ1-5	TRBV7-2	CASSLKRTGYQPQHF
TRBJ2-5	TRBV2	CASSGGAGETQYF
TRBJ2-7	TRBV2	CASNTGTGSYEQYF
TRBJ2-7	TRBV5-6	CASSFGTGRYEQYF
TRBJ2-5	TRBV7-9	CSGAFLETQYF
TRBJ2-1	TRBV6-6	CASSYSSDNEQFF
TRBJ2-3	TRBV5-1	CASSLGTSTDTQYF
TRBJ2-1	TRBV28	CASSSPRVNEQFF
TRBJ1-2	TRBV28	CASSPGDAGGYGYTF
TRBJ2-1	TRBV4-3	CASSILYTDRAHNEQFF
TRBJ1-4	TRBV4-3	CASSPGLLGDEKLFF
TRBJ2-5	TRBV4-1	CASSQRTGDLTQYF